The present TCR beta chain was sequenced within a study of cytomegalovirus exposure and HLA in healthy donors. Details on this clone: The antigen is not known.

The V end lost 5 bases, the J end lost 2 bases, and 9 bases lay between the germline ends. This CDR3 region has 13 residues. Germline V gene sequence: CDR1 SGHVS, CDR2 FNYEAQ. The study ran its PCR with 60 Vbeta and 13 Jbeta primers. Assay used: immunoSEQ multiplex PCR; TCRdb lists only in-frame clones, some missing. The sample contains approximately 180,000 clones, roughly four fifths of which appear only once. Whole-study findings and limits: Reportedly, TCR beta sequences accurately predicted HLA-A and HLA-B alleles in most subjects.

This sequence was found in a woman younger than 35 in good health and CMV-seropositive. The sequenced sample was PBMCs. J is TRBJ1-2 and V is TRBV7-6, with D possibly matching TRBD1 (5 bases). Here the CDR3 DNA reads TGTGCCAGCAGCGCACGGGGGAACTATGGCTACACCTTC. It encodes CASSARGNYGYTF.